The source of this T cell receptor beta chain is a study of T-cell reconstitution after alpha-beta-depleted transplantation in children. This clonotype was seen at least ten times. This CDR3 is 12 amino acids long. Trimming pared 5 bases from V and 4 bases from J, leaving 12 bases between. CDR1 is SQVTM, CDR2 ANQGSEA, per germline. Construction of the TCRbeta library involved unique molecular identifiers. TCRdb re-called the PCR reads through MiXCR, storing one row per CDR3 protein. Of fewer than 700,000 distinct CDR3 sequences in the sample, roughly 13% were seen once. J is TRBJ2-7 and V is TRBV29-1; D remains ambiguous. The sequence came from a male patient younger than 18 who had a stem cell transplant for acute myeloid leukemia, so the T cells may come from the graft donor. This specimen was PBMCs, mostly from graft donor cells, taken 360 days after TCRalphabeta/CD19-depleted stem cell transplant. CDR3 coding DNA: TGCAGCGTTTTTTCCACCAATTACGAGCAGTACTTC. It specifies CSVFSTNYEQYF.